This TCR beta chain stems from a study of cytotoxic CD8 clonotypes in ibrutinib-treated CLL. About the research overall: Partial response occurred in roughly 25 patients and complete response in 2; at median approximately 65 months, around 14 remained remitted and some 12 progressed.

General observations from the study: Few clonotypes were public, and these shrank or held steady under treatment. Clonality increased with ibrutinib response but returned toward baseline at progression.

Cryopreserved PBMCs provided 2 to 2.5 micrograms of genomic DNA for the TCR beta libraries. Data came from immunoSEQ multiplex PCR; TCRdb stores just in-frame clones and leaves some out. The sample records 65,000 to 85,000 clones, about nine tenths being singletons. With respect to this clone: Its antigen is as yet unknown.

V shed 5 bases, J shed 6 bases, and the junction held 6 bases outside the gene matches. Germline V gene sequence: CDR1 MNHEY, CDR2 SMNVEV (reference sequence). The CDR3 spans 14 residues. The genes are TRBV27 and TRBJ1-5, with 8 bases fitting TRBD1. The source is a human donor with chronic lymphocytic leukemia. The starting material was PBMCs, obtained after 12 months of ibrutinib treatment. The CDR3 loop is CASSPTQGGQPQHF. The CDR3 nucleotides read TGTGCCAGCAGTCCCACACAGGGGGGTCAGCCCCAGCATTTT.